This TCR beta chain stems from a study of T-cell reconstitution after alpha-beta-depleted transplantation in children. Germline V CDR1 and CDR2: MNHNS, SASEGT. The CDR3 totals 16 residues. The germline V and J ends were trimmed by 5 bases and 0 bases, with 14 bases remaining between them. Unique molecular identifiers were used to barcode this TCRbeta library. Using its own MiXCR run on the PCR reads, TCRdb lists one record per CDR3 protein. This sample yields approximately 510,000 distinct CDR3 sequences, of which approximately 16% are seen a single time; 3.3% belongs to the top ten. The input for sequencing was PBMCs from the stem cell graft donor, taken from the stem cell graft. The chain has TRBV6-1 and TRBJ2-1; perhaps TRBD2 as D (5 bases). The sequence derives from a human donor who donated a stem cell graft to a child with acute lymphoblastic leukemia. The CDR3 is CASSPPSGYSYNEQFF. The CDR3 DNA is TGTGCCAGCAGTCCACCCAGCGGTTACTCCTACAATGAGCAGTTCTTC.